Listed below are T cell receptor beta chains from one sample, sequenced in a study of blood T cell repertoires in COVID-19. Measured with immunoSEQ multiplex PCR; TCRdb has only the in-frame clones, and not every one. The table has more than 200,000 clones, more than 70% seen once; the top ten hold 2% to 2.5%. The sample comprised peripheral blood. The receptor source for this set is a woman between 40 and 55 years old who had recovered from COVID-19. The CDR3 runs from the conserved cysteine through the conserved F or W. The order of the fields is CDR3 DNA, CDR3 protein, V gene, J gene, clone size, D gene. The D gene is left open where the match is weak. Size tells how often a clone was seen (once, few, many) or the class of an expanded clone, and some rows leave it out.

cdr3_nt: TGTGCCCGAGAAGCGGGACAGGGGGCGCGGGGCTATGGCTACACCTTC
cdr3_aa: CAREAGQGARGYGYTF
v_call: TRBV19
j_call: TRBJ1-2
clone_size: NA
d_call: TRBD1

cdr3_nt: TGTGCCAGCACCACCGGGGGGACCGGGGAGCTGTTTTTT
cdr3_aa: CASTTGGTGELFF
v_call: TRBV6-5
j_call: TRBJ2-2
clone_size: once
d_call: TRBD2

cdr3_nt: TGTGCCAGCAGTGAGTTGACCGGGACAGGGAGGGCCGGGGAGCTGTTTTTT
cdr3_aa: CASSELTGTGRAGELFF
v_call: TRBV25-1
j_call: TRBJ2-2
clone_size: NA
d_call: TRBD1

cdr3_nt: TGTGCCAGTAGTATCCAGCCGCGGGTACCCTATGGCTACACCTTC
cdr3_aa: CASSIQPRVPYGYTF
v_call: TRBV19
j_call: TRBJ1-2
clone_size: NA
d_call: NA

cdr3_nt: TGTGCCAGTAGTATAGCCGGACAGGCGGGAGGCTACACCTTC
cdr3_aa: CASSIAGQAGGYTF
v_call: TRBV19
j_call: TRBJ1-2
clone_size: few
d_call: TRBD1

cdr3_nt: TGTGCCAGCAGTCAATTCACCGGGGAGCTGTTTTTT
cdr3_aa: CASSQFTGELFF
v_call: TRBV6-2/TRBV6-3
j_call: TRBJ2-2
clone_size: NA
d_call: NA

cdr3_nt: TGTGCCAGCAGCTTTATGCCGGGGGGCGCGGGCAATCAGCCCCAGCATTTT
cdr3_aa: CASSFMPGGAGNQPQHF
v_call: TRBV7-2
j_call: TRBJ1-5
clone_size: NA
d_call: NA

cdr3_nt: TGTGCCAGCAGCCAACAGGGGACTAGCGGTATCTCCTACAATGAGCAGTTCTTC
cdr3_aa: CASSQQGTSGISYNEQFF
v_call: TRBV7-2
j_call: TRBJ2-1
clone_size: NA
d_call: TRBD2

cdr3_nt: TGTGCCAGTAGTACTACAGGGAATAATCAGCCCCAGCATTTT
cdr3_aa: CASSTTGNNQPQHF
v_call: TRBV19
j_call: TRBJ1-5
clone_size: NA
d_call: NA

cdr3_nt: TGCGCCAGCAGTCAAGACCTCCCAGTACAGGGCTCAACCTACGAGCAGTACTTC
cdr3_aa: CASSQDLPVQGSTYEQYF
v_call: TRBV23-1
j_call: TRBJ2-7
clone_size: once
d_call: NA

cdr3_nt: TGTGCCAGTAGTCAGGGGGCGAGCGTGTCCCAGCATTTT
cdr3_aa: CASSQGASVSQHF
v_call: TRBV19
j_call: TRBJ1-5
clone_size: NA
d_call: TRBD1

cdr3_nt: TGCGCCAGCAGCCTGACGGCGGGAGGGCCGATCTACGAGCAGTACTTC
cdr3_aa: CASSLTAGGPIYEQYF
v_call: TRBV4-3
j_call: TRBJ2-7
clone_size: NA
d_call: TRBD2

cdr3_nt: TGTGCCAGCAGCTTAGGCACTGGGCTCTCTGGAAACACCATATATTTT
cdr3_aa: CASSLGTGLSGNTIYF
v_call: TRBV7-2
j_call: TRBJ1-3
clone_size: NA
d_call: NA

cdr3_nt: TGTGCCAGCAGTTCGACCAGACTGCGTATTGCTTCCGCTAGCACAGATACGCAGTATTTT
cdr3_aa: CASSSTRLRIASASTDTQYF
v_call: TRBV28
j_call: TRBJ2-3
clone_size: once
d_call: NA

cdr3_nt: TGTGCCAGCAGTTACTCCGGGGGGCAGGCAGATACGCAGTATTTT
cdr3_aa: CASSYSGGQADTQYF
v_call: TRBV6-5
j_call: TRBJ2-3
clone_size: NA
d_call: NA

cdr3_nt: TGTGCCAGCAGTGTAACAGGGACCGGTGAAAAACTGTTTTTT
cdr3_aa: CASSVTGTGEKLFF
v_call: TRBV25-1
j_call: TRBJ1-4
clone_size: NA
d_call: NA

cdr3_nt: TGTGCCTGGAGGCCGCTAAGAGAGACCCAGTACTTC
cdr3_aa: CAWRPLRETQYF
v_call: TRBV30
j_call: TRBJ2-5
clone_size: NA
d_call: NA

cdr3_nt: TGTGCCAGCACGGGACTAGCGGTAGATACCGAGCAGTACTTC
cdr3_aa: CASTGLAVDTEQYF
v_call: TRBV7-9
j_call: TRBJ2-7
clone_size: NA
d_call: TRBD2

cdr3_nt: TGTGCCAGCAGGCCAGGACAGGGCAATATCATGCCCCAGCATTTT
cdr3_aa: CASRPGQGNIMPQHF
v_call: TRBV27
j_call: TRBJ1-5
clone_size: NA
d_call: TRBD1

cdr3_nt: TGTGCCAGCAGACAGGGGGCACAGGGAAACACCATATATTTT
cdr3_aa: CASRQGAQGNTIYF
v_call: TRBV6-5
j_call: TRBJ1-3
clone_size: NA
d_call: TRBD1

cdr3_nt: TGTGCCAGCAGCCCGGTCGGGCCAGGGAAGGGCTACACCTTC
cdr3_aa: CASSPVGPGKGYTF
v_call: TRBV27
j_call: TRBJ1-2
clone_size: NA
d_call: NA

cdr3_nt: TGTGCCACCAGTGAGCCGGCAGGGGCCGGGGAGACCCAGTACTTC
cdr3_aa: CATSEPAGAGETQYF
v_call: TRBV24-1
j_call: TRBJ2-5
clone_size: NA
d_call: NA

cdr3_nt: TGTGCCAGTAGTATTTCTGGCACCCGATACACTGAAGCTTTCTTT
cdr3_aa: CASSISGTRYTEAFF
v_call: TRBV19
j_call: TRBJ1-1
clone_size: NA
d_call: NA

cdr3_nt: TGTGCCAGCAGCTATCTCTCTGGAAACACCATATATTTT
cdr3_aa: CASSYLSGNTIYF
v_call: TRBV7-8
j_call: TRBJ1-3
clone_size: NA
d_call: NA

cdr3_nt: TGCGCCAGCAGTGGGGGGCGGATCCAGTACTTC
cdr3_aa: CASSGGRIQYF
v_call: TRBV10-2
j_call: TRBJ2-5
clone_size: NA
d_call: NA

cdr3_nt: TGTGCCAGTAGCCAGGGACAGGGTATCAATCAGCCCCAGCATTTT
cdr3_aa: CASSQGQGINQPQHF
v_call: TRBV19
j_call: TRBJ1-5
clone_size: NA
d_call: TRBD1

cdr3_nt: TGTGCCAGCAGCTTTCAGGGGGCTACTAATGAAAAACTGTTTTTT
cdr3_aa: CASSFQGATNEKLFF
v_call: TRBV5-6
j_call: TRBJ1-4
clone_size: NA
d_call: TRBD1

cdr3_nt: TGTGCCAGTAGTTATGGAGGACCGACCTCCAACTATGGCTACACCTTC
cdr3_aa: CASSYGGPTSNYGYTF
v_call: TRBV19
j_call: TRBJ1-2
clone_size: NA
d_call: NA

cdr3_nt: TGTGCCAGCAGCCCGTCTTGGGGGCTCACCGGGGAGCTGTTTTTT
cdr3_aa: CASSPSWGLTGELFF
v_call: TRBV7-2
j_call: TRBJ2-2
clone_size: NA
d_call: NA

cdr3_nt: TGTGCCAGCTCACCGGACTACGGCGAGCAGTACTTC
cdr3_aa: CASSPDYGEQYF
v_call: TRBV18
j_call: TRBJ2-7
clone_size: NA
d_call: NA

cdr3_nt: TGTGCCAGCAGTAACAGGAACACCGGGGAGCTGTTTTTT
cdr3_aa: CASSNRNTGELFF
v_call: TRBV7-9
j_call: TRBJ2-2
clone_size: NA
d_call: NA

cdr3_nt: TGTGCCACCAGTGATCTCGAGCGGGGAGCCCAAGAGACCCAGTACTTC
cdr3_aa: CATSDLERGAQETQYF
v_call: TRBV24-1
j_call: TRBJ2-5
clone_size: NA
d_call: TRBD2

cdr3_nt: TGTGCCAGTACCTCACTCGGGACAGCCGGGGAGCTGTTTTTT
cdr3_aa: CASTSLGTAGELFF
v_call: TRBV19
j_call: TRBJ2-2
clone_size: NA
d_call: TRBD1

cdr3_nt: TGTGCCACGAGTTCGGGTCTAGCGGAAGAGACCCAGTACTTC
cdr3_aa: CATSSGLAEETQYF
v_call: TRBV11-3
j_call: TRBJ2-5
clone_size: few
d_call: TRBD2

cdr3_nt: TGTGCCAGCAGTTCCCTGACTAGCGCCGTACGAAATGAGCAGTTCTTC
cdr3_aa: CASSSLTSAVRNEQFF
v_call: TRBV27
j_call: TRBJ2-1
clone_size: NA
d_call: TRBD2

cdr3_nt: TGTGCCAGCAGTAGACTAGCCGGGGGGAAAAGCTCCTACGAGCAGTACTTC
cdr3_aa: CASSRLAGGKSSYEQYF
v_call: TRBV7-8
j_call: TRBJ2-7
clone_size: NA
d_call: TRBD2

cdr3_nt: TGTGCCAGCAGCGCCAGAAGACTAGAGAAAGAGACCCAGTACTTC
cdr3_aa: CASSARRLEKETQYF
v_call: TRBV7-2
j_call: TRBJ2-5
clone_size: few
d_call: NA

cdr3_nt: TGTGCCAGCAGCCGAGAAGACAGCTACGAGCAGTACTTC
cdr3_aa: CASSREDSYEQYF
v_call: TRBV11-3
j_call: TRBJ2-7
clone_size: NA
d_call: NA

cdr3_nt: TGTGCCAGCAGCTCCGACTCGGACAGAGCTCGCTATGGCTACACCTTC
cdr3_aa: CASSSDSDRARYGYTF
v_call: TRBV5-4
j_call: TRBJ1-2
clone_size: NA
d_call: NA

cdr3_nt: TGTGCCAGCAGTTCCACGACAGTCCGGCATGGCTACACCTTC
cdr3_aa: CASSSTTVRHGYTF
v_call: TRBV27
j_call: TRBJ1-2
clone_size: once
d_call: NA

cdr3_nt: TGTGCCAGCAGCTATGGACAGGGGACGGGAAACACCATATATTTT
cdr3_aa: CASSYGQGTGNTIYF
v_call: TRBV5-4
j_call: TRBJ1-3
clone_size: NA
d_call: TRBD1